Presented here are 17 T cell receptor beta chains from one specimen sequenced in a study of shared clonotypes between healthy human individuals. TCRdb's copy holds only in-frame clones and misses some; the assay was immunoSEQ multiplex PCR. The repertoire holds over a million clones, with 75% to 80% as singletons. Sequencing was done on a sample of memory CD4+ T cells from PBMCs. Subset denoted: CD45RA-negative fraction. These TCRs come from a man aged 18 to 30 in good health. Some clones in this sample may be carry-over from other donors' samples.

A single count supports this clone. The gene calls are TRBV6-1 and TRBJ2-7, with 9 nucleotides matching TRBD1. The germline V gene has CDR1 MNHNS and CDR2 SASEGT. V was pared by 6 bases and J by 3 bases, with 6 bases of the junction left unmatched. This CDR3 comprises 14 residues. In DNA, the CDR3 is TGTGCCAGCAGACCGGGACAGGGTCTCTACGAGCAGTACTTC. Translation gives CASRPGQGLYEQYF.

The chain combines TRBV6-1 with TRBJ1-2, with D hard to call. V was cut by 4 bases and J by 2 bases, with 8 bases left in between. Per germline, CDR1 MNHNS and CDR2 SASEGT. The CDR3 has 13 residues. CDR3 nucleotide sequence: TGTGCCAGCAGTGTAGACGGAAACTATGGCTACACCTTC. Translated, it gives CASSVDGNYGYTF.

This clone was seen a few times. The chain links TRBV5-6 to TRBJ1-2; D gene ambiguous. Trimming pared 4 bases from V and 7 bases from J, leaving 14 bases between. The CDR3 length is 13 residues. The germline CDR1 and CDR2 sequences are SGHDT and YYEEEE. CDR3 sequence: CASSREVRGGYTF. As DNA, the CDR3 is TGTGCCAGCAGCCGGGAGGTTCGGGGTGGCTACACCTTC.

This chain uses TRBV5-1 with TRBJ1-1, with D perhaps TRBD1 (5 bases). The CDR3 totals 14 residues. CDR1 SGHRS and CDR2 YFSETQ come from the germline V gene. The V end was cut by 1 base, the J end by 4 bases, with 11 bases between. This CDR3 is CASSLFRGSTEAFF. CDR3 in DNA: TGCGCCAGCAGCTTGTTCCGGGGGAGCACTGAAGCTTTCTTT. Combining the CDR3 with reference TRBV5-1 and TRBJ1-1 gives the whole variable domain KAGVTQTPRYLIKTRGQQVTLSCSPISGHRSVSWYQQTPGQGLQFLFEYFSETQRNKGNFPGRFSGRQFSNSRSEMNVSTLELGDSALYLCASSLFRGSTEAFFGQGTRLTVV.

Many counts were recorded for this clone. The gene calls are TRBV5-4 and TRBJ2-5; no firm D call. Germline CDR1 SGHNT, CDR2 YYREEE (reference sequence). The CDR3 totals 16 residues. Trimming left V 0 bases short and J 5 bases short, with 17 bases between. CDR3 protein: CASSLAVLGMAETQYF. In DNA form, the CDR3 reads TGTGCCAGCAGCTTGGCGGTCTTGGGCATGGCGGAGACCCAGTACTTC.

This chain links TRBV7-9 with TRBJ1-1; D ambiguous. Germline CDR1 reads SEHNR; CDR2 reads FQNEAQ (reference sequence). V lost 3 bases to trimming and J lost 1 base, with 18 bases between them. The CDR3 extends over 17 amino acids. CDR3 region: CASSFPAAHQGNTEAFF. The CDR3 DNA reads TGTGCCAGCAGCTTCCCGGCGGCGCACCAAGGGAACACTGAAGCTTTCTTT.

J is TRBJ1-5 and V is TRBV28; D gene ambiguous. Germline CDR1 MDHEN, CDR2 SYDVKM. The CDR3 has 15 residues. Trimming left V 3 bases short and J 0 bases short, with 9 bases between. CDR3 coding DNA: TGTGCCAGCAGTTTGCGGGTGAATAGCAATCAGCCCCAGCATTTT. Amino acids: CASSLRVNSNQPQHF. The whole variable domain, remainder taken from reference TRBV28 and TRBJ1-5, is DVKVTQSSRYLVKRTGEKVFLECVQDMDHENMFWYRQDPGLGLRLIYFSYDVKMKEKGDIPEGYSVSREKKERFSLILESASTNQTSMYLCASSLRVNSNQPQHFGDGTRLSIL.

The V and J genes are TRBV29-1 and TRBJ1-2; 9 nucleotides align to TRBD1. Losses at the gene ends were 3 bases for V and 5 bases for J; bases not matched to a gene: 13. Germline V gives CDR1 SQVTM, CDR2 ANQGSEA. CDR3 size: 16 residues. DNA of the CDR3: TGCAGCGTTGATTCAAAGGGACAGGGTCTATATTATGGCTACACCTTC. This translates into CSVDSKGQGLYYGYTF.

As to this clone: The same CDR3 can be traced to other DNA sequences in this sample. The J gene is TRBJ2-7, the V gene TRBV2; D may correspond to TRBD1 or TRBD2 (5 bases each). Trimming shortened V by 3 bases and J by 2 bases, and 11 bases separated the two germline ends. The CDR3 loop spans 14 amino acids. Germline-derived CDR1 and CDR2 are SNHLY and FYNNEI. DNA of the CDR3: TGTGCCAGCAGTGAGGCCGGGACCACCTACGAGCAGTACTTC. Translation: CASSEAGTTYEQYF.

The rearrangement joins TRBV7-9 to TRBJ1-2, with D maybe TRBD1 (5 bases). The V gene's germline CDR1 is SEHNR and CDR2 FQNEAQ (reference sequence). Trimming stripped 2 bases from V and 4 bases from J, with 8 bases between. This CDR3 is built from 13 residues. The CDR3 nucleotides are TGTGCCAGCAGCTTACGGCAGGGCTATGGCTACACCTTC. Residues: CASSLRQGYGYTF.

This clone has more than one count but fewer than ten. This chain links TRBV9 with TRBJ2-7, with 9 bases that match TRBD2. Germline assignment: CDR1 SGDLS and CDR2 YYNGEE. V lost 0 bases to trimming and J lost 5 bases; unmatched junction nucleotides: 6. The CDR3 covers 15 residues. CDR3 bases: TGTGCCAGCAGCGTAGTAGCGGGAGAAGTCGACGAGCAGTACTTC. Translating it yields CASSVVAGEVDEQYF.

The rearrangement uses TRBV6-5 and TRBJ2-7; 7 nucleotides align to TRBD1. J was trimmed by 3 bases and V by 10 bases; bases with no gene match: 12. The CDR3 sequence is 14 residues long. Germline CDR1 and CDR2: MNHEY and SVGAGI. CDR3 sequence reads: CATRDWDSIYEQYF. DNA of the CDR3: TGTGCCACGCGAGACTGGGACAGCATCTACGAGCAGTACTTC.

This clone was seen a few times. V gene TRBV25-1 combines with J gene TRBJ1-5; the D is unclear. This CDR3 is 13 amino acids long. V was clipped by 3 bases and J by 3 bases, with 6 bases between them. The germline V gene encodes CDR1 MGHDK and CDR2 SYGVNS. DNA of the CDR3: TGTGCCAGCAGTGACCGCTTCAATCAGCCCCAGCATTTT. Translating gives CASSDRFNQPQHF.

J is TRBJ1-1 and V is TRBV28; D unresolved. Per germline, CDR1 MDHEN and CDR2 SYDVKM. The V end lost 6 bases, the J end lost 0 bases, and 17 bases lay between the germline ends. The CDR3 is 16 amino acids. The CDR3 bases are TGTGCCAGCAGCACCCCAGCAGCGGTTATGAACACTGAAGCTTTCTTT. Translating gives CASSTPAAVMNTEAFF.

The V gene is TRBV28, the J gene TRBJ2-7; D perhaps matches TRBD1 (7 bases). The CDR3 contains 15 residues. CDR1 is MDHEN, CDR2 SYDVKM, per germline. Trimming took off 6 bases at V and 0 bases at J, with 15 bases between the two ends. CDR3 coding DNA: TGTGCCAGCAGGCATCAGGGGGGCAACTCCTACGAGCAGTACTTC. It yields the protein CASRHQGGNSYEQYF.

This rearrangement joins TRBV7-2 to TRBJ2-1; 7 nucleotides match TRBD1. J gave up 4 bases and V 6 bases, and 6 bases lay outside the gene matches. The germline CDR1 and CDR2 sequences are SGHTA and FQGNSA. The CDR3 loop spans 14 amino acids. In DNA, the CDR3 is TGTGCCAGCAGAGGGGGCGTTAGGTACAATGAGCAGTTCTTC. This translates into CASRGGVRYNEQFF.

This chain links TRBV25-1 with TRBJ1-1; TRBD1 agrees at 7 bases. Germline lookup yields CDR1 MGHDK and CDR2 SYGVNS. The V and J ends lost 5 bases and 4 bases, in that order; junction bases with no gene match: 7. There are 14 residues in the CDR3. CDR3 nucleotide sequence: TGTGCCAGCAGTTTTAGGGGACAGTCCACTGAAGCTTTCTTT. Translating gives CASSFRGQSTEAFF. Full variable domain (remainder filled in from reference TRBV25-1 and TRBJ1-1): EADIYQTPRYLVIGTGKKITLECSQTMGHDKMYWYQQDPGMELHLIHYSYGVNSTEKGDLSSESTVSRIRTEHFPLTLESARPSHTSQYLCASSFRGQSTEAFFGQGTRLTVV.